This TCR beta chain was identified during a study of T-cell reconstitution after alpha-beta-depleted transplantation in children. A library of TCRbeta sequences, prepared with unique molecular identifiers, was generated. MiXCR, applied by TCRdb to the PCR reads, yields one record per CDR3 protein. Of about 420,000 distinct CDR3 sequences listed, about a tenth are singletons. Germline lookup yields CDR1 DFQATT and CDR2 SNEGSKA (reference sequence). Trimming left V 3 bases short and J 8 bases short, with 10 bases between. The CDR3 is 11 amino acids. The chain has TRBV20-1 and TRBJ1-1; D is ambiguous. The clonotype comes from a human donor who donated a stem cell graft to a child with acute myeloid leukemia. Sequenced here: PBMCs from the stem cell graft donor, sampled from the stem cell graft. For the CDR3, the DNA is TGCAGTGCTAGTTTTGTTAGCGAAGCTTTCTTT. Translated: CSASFVSEAFF.